These T cell receptor beta chains were read from a single sample in a study of response to subunit inactivated influenza vaccine. TCRdb re-called the RT-PCR reads with MiXCR, one entry per CDR3 protein. Seen here are just over 300,000 distinct CDR3 sequences, 22% observed once, and the top ten hold 10%. The sequencing used PBMCs from blood, collected 21 months after vaccination. These receptors were collected from a man between 50 and 75 years old who received an inactivated influenza vaccine. Each CDR3 is given with its conserved first and last residue. A D gene is named only where the DNA matches it firmly. Clone sizes are given selectively: once, few, many, or a class where the clone is expanded.

DNA: TGCAGTGCATGGGGACCGGGAGGGTCGTCGGGGGAGCTGTTTTTT
CDR3: CSAWGPGGSSGELFF
D: TRBD2
V: TRBV20-1
J: TRBJ2-2
size: .

DNA: TGTGCCAGCAGTTTCAGGGGGCTTAGCACAGATACGCAGTATTTT
CDR3: CASSFRGLSTDTQYF
D: TRBD1
V: TRBV12-3/TRBV12-4
J: TRBJ2-3
size: .

DNA: TGTGCCAGCAGCCAAGAGGTCGGGAGCAACACCGGGGAGCTGTTTTTT
CDR3: CASSQEVGSNTGELFF
D: .
V: TRBV4-2
J: TRBJ2-2
size: .

DNA: TGTGCCAGCAGTTACTCCGGGACCGGGGAGCTGTTTTTT
CDR3: CASSYSGTGELFF
D: .
V: TRBV6-6
J: TRBJ2-2
size: few

DNA: TGTGCCAGCAGCCAAGAGTGGGGACAGGGCTACGAGCAGTACTTC
CDR3: CASSQEWGQGYEQYF
D: TRBD1
V: TRBV4-2
J: TRBJ2-7
size: .

DNA: TGTGCCAGCAGACCGGACAGTGTGAACACTGAAGCTTTCTTT
CDR3: CASRPDSVNTEAFF
D: .
V: TRBV12-3/TRBV12-4
J: TRBJ1-1
size: few

DNA: TGTGCCAGCAGTGAAATGTTGGGGGGAAATCAGCCCCAGCATTTT
CDR3: CASSEMLGGNQPQHF
D: .
V: TRBV6-1
J: TRBJ1-5
size: few

DNA: TGTGCCAGCAGCGAGGGACAGCCCTATGGCTACACCTTC
CDR3: CASSEGQPYGYTF
D: TRBD1
V: TRBV9
J: TRBJ1-2
size: many

DNA: TGTGCCAGCAGTCGACTAGCGACAAACACCGGGGAGCTGTTTTTT
CDR3: CASSRLATNTGELFF
D: TRBD2
V: TRBV28
J: TRBJ2-2
size: once

DNA: TGTGCCACCAGTGGTACTAGCGGGAGTCGGCTAGCTTCTGGCAATGAGCAGTTCTTC
CDR3: CATSGTSGSRLASGNEQFF
D: TRBD2
V: TRBV24-1
J: TRBJ2-1
size: once

DNA: TGTGCCAGCAGCCAAGGACCCCGCACCGGGGAGCTGTTTTTT
CDR3: CASSQGPRTGELFF
D: .
V: TRBV3-1
J: TRBJ2-2
size: few

DNA: TGTGCCAGCAGTACTCACAGGGTTAAGAACACTGAAGCTTTCTTT
CDR3: CASSTHRVKNTEAFF
D: .
V: TRBV6-5
J: TRBJ1-1
size: .

DNA: TGTGCCAGCAGCTCTGCCTCAAACATTCAGTACTTC
CDR3: CASSSASNIQYF
D: .
V: TRBV7-9
J: TRBJ2-4
size: .

DNA: TGTGCCAGCAGCCACCGGACAGGGAGGAACACCGGGGAGCTGTTTTTT
CDR3: CASSHRTGRNTGELFF
D: TRBD1
V: TRBV7-8
J: TRBJ2-2
size: few

DNA: TGTGCCAGCAGCTCTCGGACAGCGAACTATGGCTACACCTTC
CDR3: CASSSRTANYGYTF
D: .
V: TRBV7-2
J: TRBJ1-2
size: many

DNA: TGCGCCAGCAGTGACGGAGGGGGCCAGCCCCAGCATTTT
CDR3: CASSDGGGQPQHF
D: TRBD1
V: TRBV10-2
J: TRBJ1-5
size: many

DNA: TGTGCCAGCAGCCCAGCGGCTAGCACAGATACGCAGTATTTT
CDR3: CASSPAASTDTQYF
D: .
V: TRBV12-3/TRBV12-4
J: TRBJ2-3
size: few

DNA: TGCGCCAGCAGCCAAGAAGAGTCGGAGGTCTCTGGAAACACCATATATTTT
CDR3: CASSQEESEVSGNTIYF
D: .
V: TRBV4-3
J: TRBJ1-3
size: many

DNA: TGTGCCAGCAGCGTAGCTAGGGGCACTGAAGCTTTCTTT
CDR3: CASSVARGTEAFF
D: .
V: TRBV9
J: TRBJ1-1
size: few

DNA: TGTGCCAGCAGACGGGACAGGGAGAATCAGCCCCAGCATTTT
CDR3: CASRRDRENQPQHF
D: TRBD1
V: TRBV2
J: TRBJ1-5
size: few

DNA: TGTGCCAGCACCGTGGACAGATGGGATACGCAGTATTTT
CDR3: CASTVDRWDTQYF
D: .
V: TRBV7-2
J: TRBJ2-3
size: .

DNA: TGTGCCACCAGTGAAAACGGACAGGGAGGAACTGGCTACACCTTC
CDR3: CATSENGQGGTGYTF
D: TRBD1
V: TRBV24-1
J: TRBJ1-2
size: many

DNA: TGTGCCGCCACACCCCAGACAGCCCTTTACAATGAGCAGTTCTTC
CDR3: CAATPQTALYNEQFF
D: .
V: TRBV7-2
J: TRBJ2-1
size: .

DNA: TGTGCCAGCAGCCAAGAGGGTCTCCACGGCCGTTCTGGCTACACCTTC
CDR3: CASSQEGLHGRSGYTF
D: .
V: TRBV3-1
J: TRBJ1-2
size: .

DNA: TGCGCCAGCAGCTTTGGGGACAGGGATACAGATACGCAGTATTTT
CDR3: CASSFGDRDTDTQYF
D: TRBD1
V: TRBV5-1
J: TRBJ2-3
size: few

DNA: TGTGCCAGCAGTTTCGGGACAGGGGGAAATCAGCCCCAGCATTTT
CDR3: CASSFGTGGNQPQHF
D: TRBD1
V: TRBV12-3/TRBV12-4
J: TRBJ1-5
size: .

DNA: TGTGCCAGCCTCCGGGACAGGGACACTGAAGCTTTCTTT
CDR3: CASLRDRDTEAFF
D: TRBD1
V: TRBV6-1
J: TRBJ1-1
size: many

DNA: TGTGCCAGCAGTGAACTAGCGGGAGGGGGCAATGAGCAGTTCTTC
CDR3: CASSELAGGGNEQFF
D: TRBD2
V: TRBV2
J: TRBJ2-1
size: .

DNA: TGTGCCAGCAGTCCTGGGACAGGGAACACCTTC
CDR3: CASSPGTGNTF
D: TRBD1
V: TRBV12-3/TRBV12-4
J: TRBJ1-2
size: few

DNA: TGTGCCAGCAGTTTAACAGCTCGACAAGAGACCCAGTACTTC
CDR3: CASSLTARQETQYF
D: .
V: TRBV12-3/TRBV12-4
J: TRBJ2-5
size: .

DNA: TGCAGCGCCAAAGGGTCTGATCAGCAGTACTTC
CDR3: CSAKGSDQQYF
D: .
V: TRBV29-1
J: TRBJ2-7
size: many

DNA: TGTGCCAGCAGTTTATCGATTAGCGGGACGTACGAGCAGTACTTC
CDR3: CASSLSISGTYEQYF
D: TRBD2
V: TRBV27
J: TRBJ2-7
size: few

DNA: TGTGCCAGCAGTGAAGGCGGGTTGCCCTACGAGCAGTACTTC
CDR3: CASSEGGLPYEQYF
D: .
V: TRBV2
J: TRBJ2-7
size: few

DNA: TGTGCCAGCAGTGAACAGGGGATTGGGTCCTATAATTCACCCCTCCACTTT
CDR3: CASSEQGIGSYNSPLHF
D: TRBD1
V: TRBV28
J: TRBJ1-6
size: few

DNA: TGCGCCAGCAGCCCGGAGTTCTCTAATGAAAAACTGTTTTTT
CDR3: CASSPEFSNEKLFF
D: .
V: TRBV5-1
J: TRBJ1-4
size: few

DNA: TGTGCCAGCAGGAGAGGAGTGGACGGGGAGCTGTTTTTT
CDR3: CASRRGVDGELFF
D: .
V: TRBV5-6
J: TRBJ2-2
size: few

DNA: TGCGCCAGCACGTGGGGTGCGAACACCGGGGAGCTGTTTTTT
CDR3: CASTWGANTGELFF
D: .
V: TRBV5-1
J: TRBJ2-2
size: .

DNA: TGTGCCAGCAGCACGACAGGGGGGATCTATGGCTACACCTTC
CDR3: CASSTTGGIYGYTF
D: TRBD1
V: TRBV6-1
J: TRBJ1-2
size: .

DNA: TGTGCCAGCAGCCAAGATCGTCAGAACGAGCAGTACTTC
CDR3: CASSQDRQNEQYF
D: .
V: TRBV3-1
J: TRBJ2-7
size: .

DNA: TGTGCCAGCAGCTTAGGGTACCCTGGAAACACCATATATTTT
CDR3: CASSLGYPGNTIYF
D: .
V: TRBV7-6
J: TRBJ1-3
size: .

DNA: TGTGCCACCAGCAGTGGGACAGGGGGAACTGAAGCTTTCTTT
CDR3: CATSSGTGGTEAFF
D: TRBD1
V: TRBV15
J: TRBJ1-1
size: .

DNA: TGCGCCAGCAGCTTGGGTGTAATTTCCAATGAGCAGTTCTTC
CDR3: CASSLGVISNEQFF
D: .
V: TRBV5-1
J: TRBJ2-1
size: .

DNA: TGTGCCACCAGCACTGGGGAACAAGAGACCCAGTACTTC
CDR3: CATSTGEQETQYF
D: .
V: TRBV15
J: TRBJ2-5
size: .

DNA: TGTGCCAGCAGCTTAGAATGGGTGCGGCTAGCGGGAATTGGGGAGCAGTTCTTC
CDR3: CASSLEWVRLAGIGEQFF
D: TRBD2
V: TRBV11-1
J: TRBJ2-1
size: .

DNA: TGCAGTGCGCACCCGAGCTCCTATAATTCACCCCTCCACTTT
CDR3: CSAHPSSYNSPLHF
D: .
V: TRBV20-1
J: TRBJ1-6
size: .

DNA: TGTGCCAGCAGTGCCCGGGACCCACCGCCAAAAAACATTCAGTACTTC
CDR3: CASSARDPPPKNIQYF
D: .
V: TRBV6-2/TRBV6-3
J: TRBJ2-4
size: few

DNA: TGTGCCAGCGGACCCGGGAAACGTTATGGCTACACCTTC
CDR3: CASGPGKRYGYTF
D: .
V: TRBV6-1
J: TRBJ1-2
size: few

DNA: TGTGCCAGCTCACCACTTCCGGGGGGACTTTCCCAAGAGACCCAGTACTTC
CDR3: CASSPLPGGLSQETQYF
D: TRBD2
V: TRBV18
J: TRBJ2-5
size: .

DNA: TGTGCCAGCAGCTTAGAGGGACTGACTCACAATGAGCAGTTCTTC
CDR3: CASSLEGLTHNEQFF
D: .
V: TRBV7-8
J: TRBJ2-1
size: once

DNA: TGTGCCAGCTCACCTAGCGTATACACCGGGGAGCTGTTTTTT
CDR3: CASSPSVYTGELFF
D: .
V: TRBV18
J: TRBJ2-2
size: few

DNA: TGCGCCAGCAGTGACCACCTCCGGACAGGGGGCTGGGGCTATGGCTACACCTTC
CDR3: CASSDHLRTGGWGYGYTF
D: TRBD1
V: TRBV10-2
J: TRBJ1-2
size: .